The 31 T cell receptor beta chains below come from one sample, sequenced in a study of blood T cell repertoires in COVID-19. TCRdb's table, derived via immunoSEQ multiplex PCR, lists solely in-frame clones and lacks some. In the table there are 270,000 or so clones, 89% of which are singletons. The sample consisted of peripheral blood. These receptors were taken from a woman aged 35 to 49 who had recovered from COVID-19.

The count of this clone is one. The genes are TRBV9 and TRBJ1-4, with 9 bases matching TRBD1. J was trimmed by 5 bases and V by 3 bases; bases with no gene match: 14. The CDR3 is made up of 18 amino acids. Germline V gene sequence: CDR1 SGDLS, CDR2 YYNGEE. The CDR3 DNA is TGTGCCAGCAGCGGGGATTCAAGACCCGGGACAGGGAATGAAAAACTGTTTTTT. This translates into CASSGDSRPGTGNEKLFF.

This clone was recorded only once. The rearrangement joins TRBV7-2 to TRBJ2-3; no reliable D call. The CDR3 contains 14 residues. The germline CDR1 and CDR2 sequences are SGHTA and FQGNSA. The V end was cut by 5 bases, the J end by 0 bases, with 9 bases between. The CDR3 is CASSNRHSTDTQYF. The CDR3 bases are TGTGCCAGCAGCAATCGACATAGCACAGATACGCAGTATTTT.

The chain is built from TRBV20-1 and TRBJ1-2, with D tentatively TRBD1 (6 bases). V lost 7 bases and J lost 6, with 12 bases in between. CDR1 DFQATT and CDR2 SNEGSKA come from the germline V gene (reference sequence). The CDR3 has 11 residues. The CDR3 region is CSVPQGNGYTF. In DNA form, the CDR3 reads TGCAGTGTTCCACAGGGTAATGGCTACACCTTC.

The V and J genes are TRBV5-6 and TRBJ2-5, with D possibly being TRBD2 (6 bases). Germline-derived CDR1 and CDR2 are SGHDT and YYEEEE. The CDR3 consists of 15 residues. V was cut by 3 bases and J by 1 base, with 13 bases left in between. The CDR3, as DNA: TGTGCCAGCAGCTGGGGACTTCGCCGCCAAGAGACCCAGTACTTC. It encodes CASSWGLRRQETQYF.

The chain has TRBV28 and TRBJ2-3; 7 nucleotides match TRBD1. This CDR3 has 14 residues. Trimming removed 3 bases from V and 5 bases from J; junction bases left unmatched: 5. CDR1 MDHEN and CDR2 SYDVKM come from the germline V gene. CDR3 in amino acids: CASSFRQGVDTQYF. The CDR3 region has the DNA TGTGCCAGCAGTTTCCGGCAGGGGGTAGATACGCAGTATTTT.

This clone was recorded only once. The chain is built from TRBV27 and TRBJ1-2, with D possibly matching TRBD1 (5 bases). V lost 5 bases and J lost 0, with 7 bases in between. The CDR3 is made up of 13 amino acids. Germline CDR1 MNHEY, CDR2 SMNVEV (reference sequence). The CDR3 spells CASSMTANYGYTF. CDR3 in DNA: TGTGCCAGCAGTATGACAGCTAACTATGGCTACACCTTC.

V is TRBV2 and J is TRBJ1-5; a weak D match, TRBD1 (6 bases). This CDR3 comprises 14 residues. Germline assignment: CDR1 SNHLY and CDR2 FYNNEI. Trimming took off 4 bases at V and 1 base at J, with 8 bases between the two ends. The CDR3 here is CASSGTVSNQPQHF. The CDR3 region has the DNA TGTGCCAGCAGTGGGACAGTCAGCAATCAGCCCCAGCATTTT.

The V gene is TRBV2, the J gene TRBJ2-5, with no clear D. Trimming left V 1 base short and J 1 base short, with 7 bases between. The CDR3 covers 14 residues. The germline CDR1 and CDR2 sequences are SNHLY and FYNNEI. The CDR3 spells CASSEESTQETQYF. In DNA form, the CDR3 reads TGTGCCAGCAGTGAAGAGTCTACCCAAGAGACCCAGTACTTC.

V usage is TRBV18 and J usage is TRBJ2-7, with 9 bases aligning to TRBD2. From germline, CDR1 is KGHSH and CDR2 LQKENI. The CDR3 consists of 14 residues. Germline trimming cut 3 bases from V and 5 bases from J; bases unmatched to any gene: 5. In DNA form, the CDR3 reads TGTGCCAGCTCACCGGGGCTAGCGGGAAACGAGCAGTACGTC. Translating it yields CASSPGLAGNEQYV.

The chain carries TRBV7-9 and TRBJ2-2; 7 nucleotides align to TRBD2. V lost 3 bases, J lost 13 bases, and 11 bases stayed unmatched. Germline CDR1 reads SEHNR; CDR2 reads FQNEAQ (reference sequence). The CDR3 is 14 amino acids. In DNA, the CDR3 is TGTGCCAGCAGCTTGGAGAACGGGGGGTTCGCGCTGTTTTTT. Translating it yields CASSLENGGFALFF.

CDR3: CASSQGHSNTEAFF. The CDR3 bases are TGTGCCAGCAGCCAGGGACATTCGAACACTGAAGCTTTCTTT. The J gene is TRBJ1-1, the V gene TRBV3-1 (or the pseudogene TRBV3-2); D perhaps matches TRBD1 (6 bases). The V end lost 3 bases, the J end lost 1 base, and 9 bases lay between the germline ends. CDR3 size: 14 residues. The germline gives CDR1 LGHDT, CDR2 YNNKEL (reference sequence).

The chain joins TRBV28 to TRBJ2-7, with 10 bases lining up with TRBD1. This CDR3 has 15 amino acids. V was clipped by 7 bases and J by 6 bases; unmatched bases: 12. The V gene's germline CDR1 is MDHEN and CDR2 SYDVKM. The CDR3 DNA reads as TGTGCCAGCACCCCCGGAGGGGACAGGGGCGGCGAGCAGTACTTC. Translation gives CASTPGGDRGGEQYF.

CDR3 sequence reads: CASSLDQRPTYEQYF. The CDR3 DNA sequence: TGTGCCAGCAGCTTAGACCAGAGGCCCACCTACGAGCAGTACTTC. V gene TRBV7-6 combines with J gene TRBJ2-7; no definite D call. The CDR3 covers 15 residues. The V gene's germline CDR1 is SGHVS and CDR2 FNYEAQ. The V and J ends lost 1 base and 2 bases respectively, with 12 bases between them. The variable domain in full, with the rest retrieved from reference TRBV7-6 and TRBJ2-7, is GAGVSQSPRYKVTKRGQDVALRCDPISGHVSLYWYRQALGQGPEFLTYFNYEAQQDKSGLPNDRFSAERPEGSISTLTIQRTEQRDSAMYRCASSLDQRPTYEQYFGPGTRLTVT.

This sequence joins TRBV7-9 and TRBJ1-3; D possibly corresponds to TRBD1 (5 bases). The CDR3 has 15 amino acids. Trimming removed 1 base at V and 0 bases at J, with 7 bases between. In germline, CDR1 is SEHNR, CDR2 FQNEAQ (reference sequence). The CDR3 DNA reads as TGTGCCAGCAGCTTAGGGACAAGCTCTGGAAACACCATATATTTT. Translated, it gives CASSLGTSSGNTIYF.

V usage is TRBV5-4 and J usage is TRBJ2-3; 11 nucleotides agree with TRBD1. The CDR3 consists of 15 residues. Germline CDR1 is SGHNT and CDR2 is YYREEE (reference sequence). V gave up 3 bases and J gave up 5 bases; unmatched junction bases: 5. CDR3 residues: CASSSSGQGGDTQYF. CDR3 in DNA: TGTGCCAGCAGCTCGTCGGGACAGGGGGGAGATACGCAGTATTTT.

The CDR3 region has the DNA TGTGCCAGCACGGTGCGGGGTTCTGGAAACACCATATATTTT. It codes for CASTVRGSGNTIYF. J is TRBJ1-3 and V is TRBV2; D is undetermined. The length of the CDR3 is 14 residues. Trimming took 7 bases from V and 1 from J, leaving 11 bases between them. The V gene's germline CDR1 is SNHLY and CDR2 FYNNEI. Drawing the rest from reference TRBV2 and TRBJ1-3, the complete variable domain is EPEVTQTPSHQVTQMGQEVILRCVPISNHLYFYWYRQILGQKVEFLVSFYNNEISEKSEIFDDQFSVERPDGSNFTLKIRSTKLEDSAMYFCASTVRGSGNTIYFGEGSWLTVV.

The chain combines TRBV3-1 (or the pseudogene TRBV3-2) with TRBJ2-7; 9 nucleotides match TRBD1. With V trimmed by 3 bases and J by 4 bases, 4 bases remained unmatched. The germline V gene encodes CDR1 LGHDT and CDR2 YNNKEL (reference sequence). This CDR3 has 14 residues. In DNA form, the CDR3 reads TGTGCCAGCAGCCACCAAGGACAGGGGTACGAGCAGTACTTC. This codes for CASSHQGQGYEQYF.

This rearrangement joins TRBV9 to TRBJ2-5; 8 bases are shared with TRBD1. From germline, CDR1 is SGDLS and CDR2 YYNGEE. Trimming cost V 0 bases and J 5 bases; bases outside gene matches: 9. The length of the CDR3 is 16 residues. CDR3 DNA sequence: TGTGCCAGCAGCGTAGCCGGTGGACAGGGAGGCGAGACCCAGTACTTC. Translated: CASSVAGGQGGETQYF.

V gene TRBV10-1 combines with J gene TRBJ1-2; no definite D call. V gave up 5 bases and J gave up 4 bases, with 8 bases separating them. This CDR3 spans 12 amino acids. Germline V gene sequence: CDR1 WNHNN, CDR2 SYGVQD (reference sequence). The CDR3 nucleotides read TGCGCCAGCAGTAGAAAACTCTATGGCTACACCTTC. Translated: CASSRKLYGYTF.

This chain joins TRBV25-1 and TRBJ2-3, with 8 bases matching TRBD1. The germline V gene encodes CDR1 MGHDK and CDR2 SYGVNS. Trimming removed 5 bases from V and 1 base from J; junction bases left unmatched: 5. The CDR3 has 15 amino acids. The CDR3 sequence: CASSNPTGGTDTQYF. In DNA form, the CDR3 reads TGTGCCAGCAGTAATCCGACAGGGGGCACAGATACGCAGTATTTT.

This clone has just a few counts. The genes are TRBV7-9 and TRBJ2-7, with D possibly TRBD1 on 6 matching bases. From germline, CDR1 is SEHNR and CDR2 FQNEAQ (reference sequence). This CDR3 is built from 13 residues. V was trimmed by 5 bases and J by 7 bases, leaving 15 bases between them. The chain's CDR3 is CASSPTGTGEQYV. The CDR3 DNA is TGTGCCAGCAGCCCCACAGGGACCGGAGAGCAGTACGTC.

The chain is built from TRBV12-3 or TRBV12-4 and TRBJ1-6; perhaps TRBD1 as D (5 bases). Trimming left V 8 bases short and J 4 bases short, with 9 bases between. The CDR3 totals 13 residues. The CDR3 DNA reads TGTGCCAGCCGACAGTCGTATAATTCACCCCTCCACTTT. Translating gives CASRQSYNSPLHF.

The V gene is TRBV5-4, the J gene TRBJ1-1; D might be TRBD1 (6 bases). The germline V gene has CDR1 SGHNT and CDR2 YYREEE (reference sequence). The CDR3 consists of 16 residues. Trimming stripped 8 bases from V and 1 base from J, with 21 bases between. The CDR3 protein is CARKVKFKGGNTEAFF. The CDR3 DNA sequence: TGTGCCAGAAAAGTGAAATTCAAAGGGGGGAACACTGAAGCTTTCTTT.

This clone was detected once. This sequence joins TRBV9 and TRBJ2-3; 9 bases match TRBD2. CDR1 and CDR2 (germline): SGDLS, YYNGEE. J gave up 2 bases and V 3 bases, and 7 bases lay outside the gene matches. The CDR3 totals 16 residues. CDR3 protein: CASSAPTSGPTDTQYF. CDR3 DNA sequence: TGTGCCAGCAGCGCTCCGACTAGCGGACCCACAGATACGCAGTATTTT.

The chain recombines TRBV25-1 with TRBJ2-1; D gene ambiguous. Germline loops: CDR1 MGHDK, CDR2 SYGVNS. CDR3 length equals 13 residues. The V gene lost 2 bases and the J gene lost 7 bases, with 9 bases spanning the gap. The CDR3 coding sequence is TGTGCCAGCAGTGAAAGAAACAGAAATGAGCAGTTCTTC. It codes for CASSERNRNEQFF.

This sequence joins TRBV3-1 (or the pseudogene TRBV3-2) and TRBJ2-3; no clear D gene. This CDR3 comprises 15 residues. V lost 0 bases and J lost 2, with 9 bases in between. Per the germline V gene, CDR1 is LGHDT and CDR2 is YNNKEL (reference sequence). In DNA, the CDR3 is TGTGCCAGCAGCCAAGAGAGTACGTACACAGATACGCAGTATTTT. The encoded protein is CASSQESTYTDTQYF.

The V call is TRBV18, the J call TRBJ2-3; TRBD2 matches at 13 bases. The CDR3 length is 16 residues. The germline gives CDR1 KGHSH, CDR2 LQKENI. V trimming: 3 bases; J trimming: 4 bases; junction bases outside the gene matches: 4. The CDR3 loop reads CASSPGLAGAPDTQYF. CDR3 sequence (DNA): TGTGCCAGCTCACCCGGACTAGCGGGAGCCCCAGATACGCAGTATTTT.

This clone has a handful of counts. The gene calls are TRBV6-4 and TRBJ2-7, with TRBD2 matching over 7 bases. V gave up 10 bases and J gave up 5 bases; unmatched junction bases: 20. The CDR3 length is 16 residues. Germline-derived CDR1 and CDR2 are MRHNA and SNTAGT. The CDR3, as DNA: TGTGCCACCCTATTTGTTCAGCGGGATAGTAAGAACGAGCAGTACGTC. This encodes CATLFVQRDSKNEQYV.

This chain joins TRBV7-3 and TRBJ2-1; 13 bases agree with TRBD2. The CDR3 contains 14 residues. V lost 3 bases to trimming and J lost 9 bases; unmatched junction nucleotides: 2. Germline V gene lookup returns CDR1 SGHTA and CDR2 FQGTGA. The CDR3 is CASSLRTSGGEQFF. As DNA, the CDR3 is TGTGCCAGCAGCTTGAGGACTAGCGGGGGTGAGCAGTTCTTC.

This chain joins TRBV4-1 and TRBJ1-1; TRBD1 might be the D (6 bases). The CDR3 length is 15 residues. Germline values: CDR1 MGHRA, CDR2 YSYEKL. V gave up 0 bases and J gave up 6 bases, with 14 bases separating them. The CDR3 region is CASSQDSGTTPEAFF. The CDR3 DNA follows: TGCGCCAGCAGCCAAGATAGTGGGACAACTCCTGAAGCTTTCTTT.

CDR3 nucleotide sequence: TGTGCCAGCAGCTCCAGGGCCGGAATCCCAGAGACCCAGTACTTC. It specifies CASSSRAGIPETQYF. V usage is TRBV7-8 and J usage is TRBJ2-5, with TRBD1 as a possible D gene (5 bases). Trimming removed 4 bases at V and 4 bases at J, with 16 bases between. Germline V gene lookup returns CDR1 SGHVS and CDR2 FQNEAQ. The CDR3 runs to 15 residues.